This T cell receptor (beta chain) is from a study of blood T cells in healthy people across ages. It was with a sample-barcoded 5' primer and a J-beta primer mix that a second PCR of roughly 7 to 12 cycles was run. At least 2.5 million CDR3-containing paired-end reads were obtained per sample. TCRdb used MiXCR to reprocess the 5' RACE reads, holding one entry per CDR3 protein. The repertoire has 1,800,000 or so distinct CDR3 sequences, approximately 40% of them found once; the top ten carry roughly 23%. The study recruited healthy Caucasian donors from Russia who were aged about 6 to 100. The count of this clonotype is one. The clonotype comes from a human donor in good health. Sequenced material: blood.

The CDR3 DNA follows: TGTGCCAGCAGTTACGGTCGGATTCAGTACTTC. Translated, it gives CASSYGRIQYF. This chain joins TRBV6-2 or TRBV6-3 and TRBJ2-4, with D hard to call. Trimming stripped 2 bases from V and 10 bases from J, with 6 bases between. From germline, CDR1 is MNHEY and CDR2 SVGEGT. The CDR3 loop spans 11 amino acids.